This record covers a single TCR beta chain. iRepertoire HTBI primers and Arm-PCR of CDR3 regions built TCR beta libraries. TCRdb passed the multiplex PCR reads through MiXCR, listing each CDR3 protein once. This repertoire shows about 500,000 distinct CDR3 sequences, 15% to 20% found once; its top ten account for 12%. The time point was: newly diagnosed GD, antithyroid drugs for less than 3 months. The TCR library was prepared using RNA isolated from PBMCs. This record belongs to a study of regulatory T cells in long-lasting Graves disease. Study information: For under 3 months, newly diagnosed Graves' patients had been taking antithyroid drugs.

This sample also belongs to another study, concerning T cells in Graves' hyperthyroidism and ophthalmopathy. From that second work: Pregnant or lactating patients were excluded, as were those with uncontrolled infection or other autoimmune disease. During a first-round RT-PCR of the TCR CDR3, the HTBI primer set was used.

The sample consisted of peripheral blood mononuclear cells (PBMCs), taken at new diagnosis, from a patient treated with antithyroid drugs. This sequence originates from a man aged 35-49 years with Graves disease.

The CDR3 protein is CASSLVNNEQFF. The CDR3 DNA is TGCGCCAGCAGCTTGGTTAACAATGAGCAGTTCTTC. The V call is TRBV5-1, the J call TRBJ2-1; D unresolved. Germline V CDR1 and CDR2: SGHRS, YFSETQ. Trimming took off 0 bases at V and 5 bases at J, with 3 bases between the two ends. The CDR3 has 12 residues.